This TCR beta chain came from a study of regulatory T cells in long-lasting Graves disease. Study results and limitations: Only peripheral blood was studied, not thyroid tissue.

Building the TCR beta libraries relied on iRepertoire HTBI primers, and CDR3 regions underwent Arm-PCR. MiXCR, run by TCRdb on the multiplex PCR reads, gives a single entry per CDR3 protein. The sample yields more than 300,000 distinct CDR3 sequences, about a sixth seen once. Sample time point: newly diagnosed GD, antithyroid drugs for less than 3 months. The TCR library was made from RNA that had been extracted from PBMCs in TRIzol. This clonotype has more than one count but fewer than ten. Its antigen is undetermined. V was trimmed by 0 bases and J by 6 bases, leaving 11 bases between them. Looked up from germline, CDR1 is MGHRA and CDR2 is YSYEKL. There are 15 residues in the CDR3. The sample was also linked to a second study, of T cells in Graves' hyperthyroidism and ophthalmopathy. That report adds: A median 6.5 months before onset, the model predicted ophthalmopathy.

This TCR was recovered from a woman aged 18-29 years with Graves disease. This rearrangement joins TRBV4-1 to TRBJ2-2, with D possibly TRBD1 on 5 matching bases. Sequencing was performed on peripheral blood mononuclear cells (PBMCs), taken at new diagnosis, from a patient treated with antithyroid drugs. Here the CDR3 DNA reads TGCGCCAGCAGCCAAGAGGGGCTAGTGCCCGGGGAGCTGTTTTTT. Protein: CASSQEGLVPGELFF.